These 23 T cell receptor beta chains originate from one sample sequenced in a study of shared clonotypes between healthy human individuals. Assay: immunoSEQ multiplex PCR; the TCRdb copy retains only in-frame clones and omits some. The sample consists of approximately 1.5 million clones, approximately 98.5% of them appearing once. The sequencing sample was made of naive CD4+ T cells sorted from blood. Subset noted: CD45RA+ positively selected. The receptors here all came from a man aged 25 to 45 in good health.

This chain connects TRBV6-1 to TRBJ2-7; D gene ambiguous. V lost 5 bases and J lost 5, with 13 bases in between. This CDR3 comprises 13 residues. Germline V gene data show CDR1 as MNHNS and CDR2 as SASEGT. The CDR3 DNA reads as TGTGCCAGCAGTACCGAATTAAACCACGAGCAGTACTTC. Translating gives CASSTELNHEQYF.

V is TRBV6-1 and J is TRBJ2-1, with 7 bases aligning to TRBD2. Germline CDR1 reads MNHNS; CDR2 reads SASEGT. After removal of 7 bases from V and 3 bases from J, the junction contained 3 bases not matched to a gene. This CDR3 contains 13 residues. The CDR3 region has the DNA TGTGCCAGCATCGGGGACTACTACAATGAGCAGTTCTTC. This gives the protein CASIGDYYNEQFF.

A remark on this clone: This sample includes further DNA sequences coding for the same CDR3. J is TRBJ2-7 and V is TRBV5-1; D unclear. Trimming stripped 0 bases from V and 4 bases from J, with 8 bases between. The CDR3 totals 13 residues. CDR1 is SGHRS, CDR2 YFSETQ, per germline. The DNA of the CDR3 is TGCGCCAGCAGCTTGGTTGGCGATTACGAGCAGTACTTC. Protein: CASSLVGDYEQYF.

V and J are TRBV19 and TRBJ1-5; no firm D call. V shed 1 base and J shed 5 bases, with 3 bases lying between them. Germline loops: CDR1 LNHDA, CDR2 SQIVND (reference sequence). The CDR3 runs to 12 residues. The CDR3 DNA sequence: TGTGCCAGTAGTATAGTTTATCAGCCCCAGCATTTT. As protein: CASSIVYQPQHF.

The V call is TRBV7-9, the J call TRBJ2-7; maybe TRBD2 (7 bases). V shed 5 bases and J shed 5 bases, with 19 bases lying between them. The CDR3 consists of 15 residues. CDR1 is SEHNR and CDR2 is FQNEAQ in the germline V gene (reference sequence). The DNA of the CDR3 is TGTGCCAGCAGCATAGGGGGACTATCCCTTGACGAGCAGTACTTC. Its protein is CASSIGGLSLDEQYF.

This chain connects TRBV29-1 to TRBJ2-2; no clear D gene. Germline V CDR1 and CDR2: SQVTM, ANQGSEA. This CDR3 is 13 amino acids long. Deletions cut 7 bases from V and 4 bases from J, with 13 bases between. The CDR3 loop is CSGGLLGTGELFF. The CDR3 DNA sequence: TGCAGCGGTGGGCTCCTGGGCACCGGGGAGCTGTTTTTT.

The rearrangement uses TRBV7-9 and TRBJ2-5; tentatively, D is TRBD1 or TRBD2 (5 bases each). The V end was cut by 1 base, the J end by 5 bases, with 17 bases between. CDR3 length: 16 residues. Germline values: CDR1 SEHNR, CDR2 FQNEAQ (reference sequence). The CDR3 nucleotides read TGTGCCAGCAGCTTAGTTGGGACGGGACGGATGGAGACCCAGTACTTC. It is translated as CASSLVGTGRMETQYF.

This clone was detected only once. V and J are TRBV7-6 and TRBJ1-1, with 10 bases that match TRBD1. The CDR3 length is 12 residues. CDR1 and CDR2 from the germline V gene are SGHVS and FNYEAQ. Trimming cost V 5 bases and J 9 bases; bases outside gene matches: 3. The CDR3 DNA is TGTGCCAGCAGCCCGGACAGGGGGAAAGCTTTCTTT. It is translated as CASSPDRGKAFF.

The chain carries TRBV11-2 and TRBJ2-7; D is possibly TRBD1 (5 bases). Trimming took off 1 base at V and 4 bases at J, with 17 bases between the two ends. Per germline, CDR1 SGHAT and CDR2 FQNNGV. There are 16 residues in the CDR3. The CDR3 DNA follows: TGTGCCAGCAGCTTAGCTGGGGCAGGGCGGTCATACGAGCAGTACTTC. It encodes CASSLAGAGRSYEQYF. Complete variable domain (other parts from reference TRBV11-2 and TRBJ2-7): EAGVAQSPRYKIIEKRQSVAFWCNPISGHATLYWYQQILGQGPKLLIQFQNNGVVDDSQLPKDRFSAERLKGVDSTLKIQPAKLEDSAVYLCASSLAGAGRSYEQYFGPGTRLTVT.

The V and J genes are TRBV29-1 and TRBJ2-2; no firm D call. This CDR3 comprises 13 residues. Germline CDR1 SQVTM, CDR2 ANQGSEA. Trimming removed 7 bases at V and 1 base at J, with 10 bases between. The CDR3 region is CSGGGGNTGELFF. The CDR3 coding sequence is TGCAGCGGAGGCGGCGGGAACACCGGGGAGCTGTTTTTT.

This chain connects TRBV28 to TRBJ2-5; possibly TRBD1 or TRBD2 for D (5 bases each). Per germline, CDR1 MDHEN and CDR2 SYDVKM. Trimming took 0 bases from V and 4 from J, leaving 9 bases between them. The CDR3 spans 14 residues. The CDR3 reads CASSLWQGRETQYF. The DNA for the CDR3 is TGTGCCAGCAGTTTATGGCAGGGACGAGAGACCCAGTACTTC.

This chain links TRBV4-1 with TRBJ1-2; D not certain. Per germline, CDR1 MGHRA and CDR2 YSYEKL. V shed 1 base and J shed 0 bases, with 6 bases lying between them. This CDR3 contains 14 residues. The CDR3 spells CASSQVVANYGYTF. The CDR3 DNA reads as TGCGCCAGCAGCCAAGTCGTCGCTAACTATGGCTACACCTTC.

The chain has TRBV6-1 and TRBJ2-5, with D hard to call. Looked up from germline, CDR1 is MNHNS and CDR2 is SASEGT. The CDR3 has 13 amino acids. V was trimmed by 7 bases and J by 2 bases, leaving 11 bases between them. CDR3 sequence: CASMYRYQETQYF. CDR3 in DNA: TGTGCCAGCATGTACAGATATCAAGAGACCCAGTACTTC.

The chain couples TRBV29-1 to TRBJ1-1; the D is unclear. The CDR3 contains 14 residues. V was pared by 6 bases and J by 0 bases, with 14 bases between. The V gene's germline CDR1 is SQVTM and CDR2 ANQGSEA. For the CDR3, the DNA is TGCAGCGTAACTGGACGGATGATGAACACTGAAGCTTTCTTT. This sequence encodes CSVTGRMMNTEAFF.

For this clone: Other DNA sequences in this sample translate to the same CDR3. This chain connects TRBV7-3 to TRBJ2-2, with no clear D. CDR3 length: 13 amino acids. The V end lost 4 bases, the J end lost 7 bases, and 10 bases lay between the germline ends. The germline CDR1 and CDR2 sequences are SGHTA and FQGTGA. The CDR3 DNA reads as TGTGCCAGCAGCTCAGGCAGGAGCGGGGAGCTGTTTTTT. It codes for CASSSGRSGELFF.

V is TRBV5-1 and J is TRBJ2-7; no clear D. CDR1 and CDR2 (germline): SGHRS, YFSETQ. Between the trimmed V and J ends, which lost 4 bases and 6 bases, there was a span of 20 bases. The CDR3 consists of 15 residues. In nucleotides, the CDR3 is TGCGCCAGCAGCCCAACCCCGACCCGTCACGGCGAGCAGTACTTC. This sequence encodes CASSPTPTRHGEQYF.

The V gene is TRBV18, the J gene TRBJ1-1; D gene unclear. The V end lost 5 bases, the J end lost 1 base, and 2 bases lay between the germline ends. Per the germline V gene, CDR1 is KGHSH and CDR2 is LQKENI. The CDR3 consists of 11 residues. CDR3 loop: CASSGNTEAFF. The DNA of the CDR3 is TGTGCCAGCTCAGGGAACACTGAAGCTTTCTTT.

CDR3 loop: CATSRDRGSGELFF. As DNA, the CDR3 is TGTGCCACCAGCAGAGATCGGGGATCCGGGGAGCTGTTTTTT. The V call is TRBV15, the J call TRBJ2-2, with D possibly matching TRBD2 (5 bases). The V and J ends lost 0 bases and 6 bases respectively, with 8 bases between them. Per the germline V gene, CDR1 is LNHNV and CDR2 is YYDKDF (reference sequence). The CDR3 loop spans 14 amino acids.

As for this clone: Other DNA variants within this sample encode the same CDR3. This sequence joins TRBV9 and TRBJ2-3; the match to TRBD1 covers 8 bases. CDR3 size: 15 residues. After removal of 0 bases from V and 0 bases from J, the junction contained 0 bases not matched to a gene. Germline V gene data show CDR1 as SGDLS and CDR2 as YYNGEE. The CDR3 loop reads CASSVGTGSTDTQYF. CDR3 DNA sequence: TGTGCCAGCAGCGTAGGGACAGGGAGCACAGATACGCAGTATTTT.

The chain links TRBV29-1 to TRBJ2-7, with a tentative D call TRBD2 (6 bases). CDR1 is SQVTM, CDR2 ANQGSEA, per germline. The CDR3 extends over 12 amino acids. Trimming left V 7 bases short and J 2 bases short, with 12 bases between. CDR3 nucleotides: TGCAGCGCCGTCGGGAGAACCTACGAGCAGTACTTC. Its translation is CSAVGRTYEQYF.

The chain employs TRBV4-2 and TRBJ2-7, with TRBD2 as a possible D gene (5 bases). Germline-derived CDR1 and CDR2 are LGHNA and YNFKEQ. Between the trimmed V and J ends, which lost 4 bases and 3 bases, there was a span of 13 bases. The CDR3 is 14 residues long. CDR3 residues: CASSPSPRDYEQYF. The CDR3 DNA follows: TGTGCCAGCAGCCCCTCTCCTCGGGACTACGAGCAGTACTTC.

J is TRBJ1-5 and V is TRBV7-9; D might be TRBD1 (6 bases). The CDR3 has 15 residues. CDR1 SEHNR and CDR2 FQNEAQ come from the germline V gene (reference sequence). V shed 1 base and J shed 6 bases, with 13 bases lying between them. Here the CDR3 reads CASSLDRQAGQPQHF. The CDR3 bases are TGTGCCAGCAGCTTAGACCGACAGGCAGGTCAGCCCCAGCATTTT.

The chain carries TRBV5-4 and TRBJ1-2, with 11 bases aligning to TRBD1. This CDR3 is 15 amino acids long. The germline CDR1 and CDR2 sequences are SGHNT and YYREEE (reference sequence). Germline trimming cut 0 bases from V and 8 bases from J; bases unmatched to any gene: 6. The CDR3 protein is CASSLAGQGAGGYTF. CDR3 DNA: TGTGCCAGCAGCTTGGCCGGACAGGGGGCAGGAGGCTACACCTTC.